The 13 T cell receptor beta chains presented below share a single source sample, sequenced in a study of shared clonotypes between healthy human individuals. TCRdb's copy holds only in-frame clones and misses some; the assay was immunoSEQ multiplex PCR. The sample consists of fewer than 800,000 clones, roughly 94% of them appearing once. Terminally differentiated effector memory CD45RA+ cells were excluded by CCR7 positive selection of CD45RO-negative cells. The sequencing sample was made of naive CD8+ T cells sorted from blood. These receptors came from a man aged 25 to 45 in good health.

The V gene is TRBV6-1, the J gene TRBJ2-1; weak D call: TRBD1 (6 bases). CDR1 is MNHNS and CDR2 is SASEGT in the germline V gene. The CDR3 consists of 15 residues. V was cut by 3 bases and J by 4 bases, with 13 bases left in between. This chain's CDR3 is CASSDPSQGYNEQFF. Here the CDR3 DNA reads TGTGCCAGCAGTGACCCTAGTCAGGGGTACAATGAGCAGTTCTTC.

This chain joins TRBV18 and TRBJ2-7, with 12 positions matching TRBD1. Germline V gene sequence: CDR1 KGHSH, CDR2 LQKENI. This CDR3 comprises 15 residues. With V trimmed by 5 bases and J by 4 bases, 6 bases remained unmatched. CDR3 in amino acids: CASSRPGQGAYEQYF. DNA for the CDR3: TGTGCCAGCTCAAGACCGGGACAGGGGGCTTACGAGCAGTACTTC.

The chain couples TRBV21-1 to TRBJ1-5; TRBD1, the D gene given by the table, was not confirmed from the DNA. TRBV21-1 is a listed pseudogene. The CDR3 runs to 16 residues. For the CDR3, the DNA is TGTGCCAGCAGCAAAGTCCCAGGGTATAGCAATCAGCCCCAGCATTTT. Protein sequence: CASSKVPGYSNQPQHF.

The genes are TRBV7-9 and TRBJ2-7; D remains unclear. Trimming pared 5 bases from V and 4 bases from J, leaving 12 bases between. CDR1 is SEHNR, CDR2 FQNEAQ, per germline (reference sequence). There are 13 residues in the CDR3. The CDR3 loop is CASSAGLLYEQYF. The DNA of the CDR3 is TGTGCCAGCAGCGCCGGGCTCCTGTACGAGCAGTACTTC.

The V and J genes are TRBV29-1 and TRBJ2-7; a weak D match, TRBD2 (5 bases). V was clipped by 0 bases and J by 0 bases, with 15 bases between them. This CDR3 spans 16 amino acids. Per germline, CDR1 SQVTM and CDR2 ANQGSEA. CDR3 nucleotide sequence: TGCAGCGTTGAAGAAGAGGGAACAGTTCACTCCTACGAGCAGTACTTC. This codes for CSVEEEGTVHSYEQYF.

This CDR3 reads CAIRAQDSNQPQHF. The CDR3 bases are TGTGCCATCAGGGCCCAAGATAGCAATCAGCCCCAGCATTTT. This chain connects TRBV10-3 to TRBJ1-5; no definite D call. This CDR3 is 14 amino acids long. The ends were cut back, 6 bases at V and 0 bases at J, with 9 bases in the middle. Germline CDR1 and CDR2: ENHRY and SYGVKD.

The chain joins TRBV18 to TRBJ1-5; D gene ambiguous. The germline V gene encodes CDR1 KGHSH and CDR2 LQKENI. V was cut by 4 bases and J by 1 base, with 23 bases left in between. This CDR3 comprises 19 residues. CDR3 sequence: CASSLSEFEEWTSNQPQHF. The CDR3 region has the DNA TGTGCCAGCTCACTCTCTGAATTCGAGGAATGGACGAGCAATCAGCCCCAGCATTTT.

The CDR3 reads CASSRAYGNEQFF. In DNA, the CDR3 is TGTGCCAGTAGTAGGGCATATGGGAATGAGCAGTTCTTC. This rearrangement joins TRBV19 to TRBJ2-1, with no clear D. The V end lost 4 bases, the J end lost 7 bases, and 11 bases lay between the germline ends. Germline assignment: CDR1 LNHDA and CDR2 SQIVND (reference sequence). The CDR3 consists of 13 residues.

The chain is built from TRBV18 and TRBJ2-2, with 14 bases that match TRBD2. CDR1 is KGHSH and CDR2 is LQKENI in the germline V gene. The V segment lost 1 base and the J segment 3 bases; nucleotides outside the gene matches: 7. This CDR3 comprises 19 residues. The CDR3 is CASSPRGLAGVGDTGELFF. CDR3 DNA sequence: TGTGCCAGCTCACCACGGGGACTAGCGGGAGTCGGGGACACCGGGGAGCTGTTTTTT.

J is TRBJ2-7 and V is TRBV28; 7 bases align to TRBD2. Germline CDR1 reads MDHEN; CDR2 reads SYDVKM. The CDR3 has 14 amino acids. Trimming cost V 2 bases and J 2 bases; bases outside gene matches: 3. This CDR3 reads CASSLKAGAYEQYF. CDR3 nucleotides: TGTGCCAGCAGTTTAAAGGCGGGGGCCTACGAGCAGTACTTC.

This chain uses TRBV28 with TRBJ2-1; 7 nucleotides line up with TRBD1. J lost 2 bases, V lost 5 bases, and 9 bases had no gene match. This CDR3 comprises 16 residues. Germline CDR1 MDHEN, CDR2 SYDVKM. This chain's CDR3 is CASSVGQKTPYNEQFF. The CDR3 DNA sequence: TGTGCCAGCAGTGTGGGACAGAAAACTCCCTACAATGAGCAGTTCTTC. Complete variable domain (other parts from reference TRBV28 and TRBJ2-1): DVKVTQSSRYLVKRTGEKVFLECVQDMDHENMFWYRQDPGLGLRLIYFSYDVKMKEKGDIPEGYSVSREKKERFSLILESASTNQTSMYLCASSVGQKTPYNEQFFGPGTRLTVL.

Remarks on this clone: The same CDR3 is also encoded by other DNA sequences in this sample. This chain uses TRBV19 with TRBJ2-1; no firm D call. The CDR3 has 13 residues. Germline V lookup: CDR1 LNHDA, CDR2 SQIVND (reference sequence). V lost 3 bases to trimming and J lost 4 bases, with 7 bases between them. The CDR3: CASSIGRYNEQFF. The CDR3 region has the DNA TGTGCCAGTAGTATCGGGCGTTACAATGAGCAGTTCTTC.

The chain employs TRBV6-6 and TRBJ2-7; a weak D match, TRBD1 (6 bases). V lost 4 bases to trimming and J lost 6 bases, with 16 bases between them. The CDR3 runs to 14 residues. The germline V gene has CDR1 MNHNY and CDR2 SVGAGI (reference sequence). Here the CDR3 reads CASSWGPNRGEQYF. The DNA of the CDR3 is TGTGCCAGCAGTTGGGGGCCAAACAGAGGCGAGCAGTACTTC.